This T cell receptor beta chain was identified during a study of cytomegalovirus exposure and HLA in healthy donors. General study results and limits: The classifier was said to identify cytomegalovirus status with high specificity and sensitivity. TCR clusters originating in the first cohort tended to co-occur in the approximately 130 validation repertoires, according to a later analysis.

This CDR3 is 15 amino acids long. With V trimmed by 3 bases and J by 0 bases, 4 bases remained unmatched. Germline V gives CDR1 LNHNV, CDR2 YYDKDF (reference sequence). Turning to this clone: What it binds is not known.

TCRdb keeps only in-frame clones here, not all; method: immunoSEQ multiplex PCR. This table holds 97,000 or so clones, about 95% found once. This chain connects TRBV15 to TRBJ1-2, with 7 bases identical to TRBD1. The sequence was collected from a woman younger than 35 in good health and CMV-seronegative. Source material: PBMCs. The CDR3 loop is CATSRGTAANYGYTF. The CDR3 DNA sequence: TGTGCCACCAGCAGGGGGACAGCAGCTAACTATGGCTACACCTTC.